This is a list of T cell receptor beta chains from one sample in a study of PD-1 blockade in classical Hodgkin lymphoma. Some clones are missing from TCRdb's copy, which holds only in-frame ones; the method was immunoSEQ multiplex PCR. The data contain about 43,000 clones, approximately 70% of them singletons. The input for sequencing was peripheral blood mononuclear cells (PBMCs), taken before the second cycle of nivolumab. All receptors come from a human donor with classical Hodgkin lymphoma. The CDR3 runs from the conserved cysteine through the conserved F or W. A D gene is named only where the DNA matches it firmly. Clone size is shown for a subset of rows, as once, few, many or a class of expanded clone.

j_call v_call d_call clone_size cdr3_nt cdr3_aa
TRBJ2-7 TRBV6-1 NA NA TGTGCCAGCAGTGATTGGTTCTACGAGCAGTACTTC CASSDWFYEQYF
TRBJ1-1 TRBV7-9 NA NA TGTGCCAGCAGCTCACTACGGGGGGGAAACACTGAAGCTTTCTTT CASSSLRGGNTEAFF
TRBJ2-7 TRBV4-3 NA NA TGCGCCAGCAGCCCAGGGTTTCCCTACGAGCAGTACTTC CASSPGFPYEQYF
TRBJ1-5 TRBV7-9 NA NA TGTGCCAGCAGCTTAGGGGGGGTCCCTAATCAGCCCCAGCATTTT CASSLGGVPNQPQHF
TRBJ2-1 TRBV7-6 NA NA TGTGCCAGCAGCTTAGGGACCGTCGCCCGCAATGAGCAGTTCTTC CASSLGTVARNEQFF
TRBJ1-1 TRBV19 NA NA TGTGCCAGTCGGGGGGAAACTGAAGCTTTCTTT CASRGETEAFF
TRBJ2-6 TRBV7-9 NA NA TGTGCCAGCAGCACGCGCGGACCCGAAGTCAGCGGGGCCAACGTCCTGACTTTC CASSTRGPEVSGANVLTF
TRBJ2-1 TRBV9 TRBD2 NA TGTGCCAGCAGCGTAGGGGGAGCCGGACTAGCGGGAGGTGAGCAGTTCTTC CASSVGGAGLAGGEQFF
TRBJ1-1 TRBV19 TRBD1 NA TGTGCCAGTATATCTGGCACCGGGACAGGCAATCGGGCTTTCTTT CASISGTGTGNRAFF
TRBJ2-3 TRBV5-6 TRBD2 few TGTGCCAGCAGCGAGGGGACTAGCGGCACAGATACGCAGTATTTT CASSEGTSGTDTQYF
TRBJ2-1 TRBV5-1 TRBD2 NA TGCGCCAGCAGCACTCGGGGAGCGGGAGGGAATGAGCAGTTCTTC CASSTRGAGGNEQFF
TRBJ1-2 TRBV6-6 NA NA TGTGCCAGCAATCCCCGGGTAGGGGATGGCTACACCTTC CASNPRVGDGYTF
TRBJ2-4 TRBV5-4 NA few TGTGCCAGCAGCTCGGAATGGGTTGAAAACATTCAGTACTTC CASSSEWVENIQYF
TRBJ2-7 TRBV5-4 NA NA TGTGCCAGCAGCTTGAGGAGCGGGGACACCTACGAGCAGTACTTC CASSLRSGDTYEQYF
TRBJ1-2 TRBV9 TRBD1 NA TGTGCCAGCAGCCTGGGAGGGATCGGACAGGAAAACTATGGCTACACCTTC CASSLGGIGQENYGYTF
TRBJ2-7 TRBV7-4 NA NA TGTGCCAGCAGCCCCAGGGATACGGGCTACGAGCAGTACTTC CASSPRDTGYEQYF
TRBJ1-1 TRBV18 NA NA TGTGCCAGCTCACCACCGGCAGGGAGGACTGAAGCTTTCTTT CASSPPAGRTEAFF
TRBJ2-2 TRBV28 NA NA TGTGCCAGCAGTTTGGGAGGTTTTTACACCGGGGAGCTGTTTTTT CASSLGGFYTGELFF
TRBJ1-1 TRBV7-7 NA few TGTGCCAGCGCGCATGGCCAAGACACTGAAGCTTTCTTT CASAHGQDTEAFF
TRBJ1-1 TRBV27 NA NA TGTGCCAGCAGTTTACAGCAGCAACTTAAGAACACTGAAGCTTTCTTT CASSLQQQLKNTEAFF
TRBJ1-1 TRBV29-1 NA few TGCAGCGTTGACAGAGTTAACACTGAAGCTTTCTTT CSVDRVNTEAFF
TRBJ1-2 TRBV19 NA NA TGTGCCATCAAACAGGGAAACTATGGCTACACCTTC CAIKQGNYGYTF
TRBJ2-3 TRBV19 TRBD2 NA TGTGCCAGTAGTACCCCCGAGACTAGCGGGGCCACAGATACGCAGTATTTT CASSTPETSGATDTQYF
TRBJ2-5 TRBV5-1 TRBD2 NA TGCGCCAGCAGCTTCAGCTCCGGACTAGCGGGGGCCCCACAAGAGACCCAGTACTTC CASSFSSGLAGAPQETQYF
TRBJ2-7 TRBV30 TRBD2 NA TGTGCCAGGGCAGAAGGACCTAGCGGGAGGTATAGCGAGCAGTACTTC CARAEGPSGRYSEQYF
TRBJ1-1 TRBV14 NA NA TGTGCCAGCAGCCTTATCGCGGGAGGCACTGAAGCTTTCTTT CASSLIAGGTEAFF
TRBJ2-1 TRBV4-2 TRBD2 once TGTGCCAGCAGCCAAGATACCCCAAAAGCCGGGGGGAGCTACAATGAGCAGTTCTTC CASSQDTPKAGGSYNEQFF
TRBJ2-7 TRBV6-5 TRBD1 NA TGTGCCAGCAGCCCAGGACAGGGGGCCACCTCCGAGCAGTACTTC CASSPGQGATSEQYF
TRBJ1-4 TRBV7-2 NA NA TGTGCCAGCAGCTCCCACTCTATGGATGAAAAACTGTTTTTT CASSSHSMDEKLFF
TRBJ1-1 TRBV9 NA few TGTGCCAGCAGCGTAGAAGTGGGGGCGGCCACTGAAGCTTTCTTT CASSVEVGAATEAFF
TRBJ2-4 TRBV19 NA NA TGTGCCAGTAGTATTTATTCAGGGTCGGCCAAAAACATTCAGTACTTC CASSIYSGSAKNIQYF